The 28 T cell receptor beta chains listed next were all sequenced from one sample in a study of T cells in Graves' hyperthyroidism and ophthalmopathy. Template material for amplifying TCR beta CDR3 regions consisted of RNA transcripts. Initially, a first-round RT-PCR of the TCR CDR3 employed the HTBI primer set. Each CDR3 protein is one row after TCRdb ran MiXCR on the multiplex PCR reads. The sample includes 550,000 to 850,000 distinct CDR3 sequences, roughly 20% of them seen just once. Sequenced sample: blood. The receptors here all came from a woman aged 50 to 60 with Graves' hyperthyroidism that later progressed to Graves' ophthalmopathy.

In its sample, this clonotype was seen many times. This sequence joins TRBV20-1 and TRBJ2-3; 9 bases align to TRBD1. V shed 0 bases and J 2 bases; nucleotides not matched to a gene: 15. Germline V CDR1 and CDR2: DFQATT, SNEGSKA (reference sequence). CDR3 size: 19 residues. CDR3 nucleotide sequence: TGCAGTGCTAGAGATTTGTCCCCGAGACAGGGGGATTTCACAGATACGCAGTATTTT. Amino acid sequence: CSARDLSPRQGDFTDTQYF.

By its share, this clonotype is large. This chain joins TRBV15 and TRBJ1-2; 7 bases align to TRBD1. Germline values: CDR1 LNHNV, CDR2 YYDKDF (reference sequence). CDR3 length: 18 amino acids. V lost 3 bases and J lost 0; bases outside the gene matches: 13. The CDR3 is CATSSSNAYTGANYGYTF. The DNA of the CDR3 is TGTGCCACCAGCAGCTCTAATGCCTATACAGGGGCTAACTATGGCTACACCTTC.

This clonotype was recorded many times. The genes are TRBV20-1 and TRBJ2-3, with 13 bases fitting TRBD2. Germline CDR1 DFQATT, CDR2 SNEGSKA (reference sequence). Germline trimming cut 6 bases from V and 5 bases from J; bases unmatched to any gene: 8. The CDR3 loop spans 15 amino acids. The CDR3 DNA is TGCAGTGCCTTTCAACTAGCGGGGGGGGGAGATACGCAGTATTTT. Translating it yields CSAFQLAGGGDTQYF.

There are a few counts of this clonotype. V is TRBV5-1 and J is TRBJ2-1, with D unclear. V was clipped by 2 bases and J by 8 bases, with 8 bases between them. The CDR3 contains 12 residues. Germline assignment: CDR1 SGHRS and CDR2 YFSETQ. Here the CDR3 reads CASSFVGDEQFF. The CDR3 region has the DNA TGCGCCAGCAGCTTCGTCGGAGATGAGCAGTTCTTC.

This clonotype turned up a few times. The chain joins TRBV7-9 to TRBJ1-3; D not resolved. Germline values: CDR1 SEHNR, CDR2 FQNEAQ (reference sequence). V shed 5 bases and J shed 8 bases, with 13 bases lying between them. The length of the CDR3 is 13 residues. CDR3 region: CASSPGQAHTIYF. CDR3 nucleotides: TGTGCCAGCAGCCCTGGGCAGGCCCACACCATATATTTT. Filled out from reference TRBV7-9 and TRBJ1-3, the complete variable domain reads DTGVSQNPRHKITKRGQNVTFRCDPISEHNRLYWYRQTLGQGPEFLTYFQNEAQLEKSRLLSDRFSAERPKGSFSTLEIQRTEQGDSAMYLCASSPGQAHTIYFGEGSWLTVV.

The chain combines TRBV7-6 with TRBJ2-7; 16 positions agree with TRBD2. With 5 bases clipped from V and 4 bases from J, the junction kept 5 bases outside the gene matches. The CDR3 consists of 16 residues. CDR1 is SGHVS and CDR2 is FNYEAQ in the germline V gene. The CDR3 here is CASSGTSGRALYEQYF. CDR3 in DNA: TGTGCCAGCAGCGGGACTAGCGGGAGGGCCCTATACGAGCAGTACTTC.

Many counts were recorded for this clonotype. The rearrangement uses TRBV30 and TRBJ1-2, with 8 bases aligning to TRBD1. CDR1 is GTSNPN, CDR2 SVGIG, per germline (reference sequence). This CDR3 has 15 amino acids. Trimming took 7 bases from V and 7 from J; bases not matched to a gene: 17. CDR3 amino acids: CAFDRGGFLRRGYTF. In DNA, the CDR3 is TGTGCCTTCGACAGGGGAGGTTTCTTACGACGTGGCTACACCTTC.

This clonotype was counted many times. The chain recombines TRBV5-1 with TRBJ2-1, with 11 bases lining up with TRBD2. The CDR3 loop spans 16 amino acids. Per the germline V gene, CDR1 is SGHRS and CDR2 is YFSETQ. Trimming took 0 bases from V and 10 from J; bases not matched to a gene: 9. DNA for the CDR3: TGCGCCAGCAGCTTGGTATTAGCGGGGGGGCACCGGGAGCAGTTCTTC. It yields the protein CASSLVLAGGHREQFF.

This clonotype turned up a few times. This chain connects TRBV3-1 to TRBJ2-1, with D perhaps TRBD2 (7 bases). The CDR3 spans 15 residues. Trimming took off 6 bases at V and 2 bases at J, with 14 bases between the two ends. In germline, CDR1 is LGHDT, CDR2 YNNKEL (reference sequence). The DNA of the CDR3 is TGTGCCAGCAGAGAAGGGGGGGTCGCCTACAATGAGCAGTTCTTC. This gives the protein CASREGGVAYNEQFF.

This clonotype was recorded many times. CDR3 coding DNA: TGTGCCAGCAGCTTATGGAGGTCGACTGCGGATGAGCAGTTCTTC. This encodes CASSLWRSTADEQFF. The chain has TRBV11-2 and TRBJ2-1, with D maybe TRBD2 (5 bases). The CDR3 is made up of 15 amino acids. Trimming stripped 2 bases from V and 8 bases from J, with 16 bases between. Germline loops: CDR1 SGHAT, CDR2 FQNNGV.

The sample holds many counts of this clonotype. V and J are TRBV2 and TRBJ2-5; TRBD2 agrees at 11 bases. V lost 7 bases, J lost 5 bases, and 6 bases stayed unmatched. The CDR3 has 14 amino acids. CDR1 and CDR2 from the germline V gene are SNHLY and FYNNEI. The CDR3 region is CASKVAGGRETQYF. The CDR3 nucleotides read TGTGCCAGCAAAGTAGCGGGGGGGCGTGAGACCCAGTACTTC.

Only a few counts were recorded for this clonotype. V and J are TRBV9 and TRBJ1-3, with D possibly TRBD1 on 5 matching bases. Germline CDR1 SGDLS, CDR2 YYNGEE. This CDR3 spans 15 amino acids. V was trimmed by 3 bases and J by 0 bases, leaving 10 bases between them. CDR3 region: CASSDLQVSGNTIYF. For the CDR3, the DNA is TGTGCCAGCAGCGACTTACAGGTCTCTGGAAACACCATATATTTT.

V and J are TRBV4-1 and TRBJ1-1; 9 positions agree with TRBD1. This CDR3 is 15 amino acids long. With 3 bases clipped from V and 6 bases from J, the junction kept 8 bases outside the gene matches. In germline, CDR1 is MGHRA, CDR2 YSYEKL. The CDR3 sequence: CASSQEGQGGPEAFF. The CDR3 nucleotides read TGCGCCAGCAGCCAGGAGGGACAGGGTGGCCCTGAAGCTTTCTTT.

V is TRBV30 and J is TRBJ1-1, with TRBD1 as a possible D gene (6 bases). V lost 3 bases and J 0 bases, leaving 17 bases between the germline ends. The germline CDR1 and CDR2 sequences are GTSNPN and SVGIG (reference sequence). There are 16 residues in the CDR3. The CDR3 coding sequence is TGTGCCTGGAGAGGGGGGTTTGGGGGGATGAACACTGAAGCTTTCTTT. Translation gives CAWRGGFGGMNTEAFF.

This clonotype has just a few counts. The chain recombines TRBV7-9 with TRBJ2-5; D remains ambiguous. Germline assignment: CDR1 SEHNR and CDR2 FQNEAQ (reference sequence). The CDR3 has 13 residues. V gave up 4 bases and J gave up 2 bases, with 8 bases separating them. The CDR3 bases are TGTGCCAGCAGCTCAGAGATACAAGAGACCCAGTACTTC. As protein: CASSSEIQETQYF.

This clonotype was detected ten times or more. The chain joins TRBV6-1 to TRBJ2-7; D is unresolved. There are 17 residues in the CDR3. Trimming removed 5 bases at V and 0 bases at J, with 20 bases between. Germline V gives CDR1 MNHNS, CDR2 SASEGT. CDR3 DNA sequence: TGTGCCAGCAGTTACCCGCGAGGACGTCGGTCCTCCTACGAGCAGTACTTC. It yields the protein CASSYPRGRRSSYEQYF.

This clonotype was picked up a small number of times. The rearrangement joins TRBV7-8 to TRBJ1-1, with a possible D match to TRBD1 (6 bases). V was trimmed by 2 bases and J by 0 bases, leaving 13 bases between them. The CDR3 contains 16 residues. Germline V lookup: CDR1 SGHVS, CDR2 FQNEAQ. The CDR3 nucleotides read TGTGCCAGCAGCTTATACAGGCACAGGGTGAACACTGAAGCTTTCTTT. Its translation: CASSLYRHRVNTEAFF.

The DNA of the CDR3 is TGTGCCAGCAGGTACCTAAGCGGGTCGCGCTATGGCTACACCTTC. Its translation: CASRYLSGSRYGYTF. The chain is built from TRBV6-1 and TRBJ1-2; D is ambiguous. Germline V lookup: CDR1 MNHNS, CDR2 SASEGT. CDR3 length: 15 amino acids. Trimming removed 6 bases from V and 4 bases from J, with 18 bases in between.

This clonotype showed up many times. The chain recombines TRBV3-1 with TRBJ1-2; TRBD1 aligns across 8 bases. Per the germline V gene, CDR1 is LGHDT and CDR2 is YNNKEL (reference sequence). Trimming cost V 0 bases and J 1 base; bases outside gene matches: 7. The CDR3 spans 17 residues. CDR3 sequence reads: CASSQEIRTGRNYGYTF. Written as DNA, the CDR3 is TGTGCCAGCAGCCAAGAAATCCGGACAGGGCGTAACTATGGCTACACCTTC.

The rearrangement uses TRBV15 and TRBJ1-5; 7 nucleotides line up with TRBD1. V was clipped by 1 base and J by 6 bases; unmatched bases: 6. The CDR3 is 15 amino acids. From germline, CDR1 is LNHNV and CDR2 YYDKDF (reference sequence). The CDR3 loop is CATSRADRVGQPQHF. CDR3 DNA: TGTGCCACCAGCAGAGCCGACAGGGTTGGTCAGCCCCAGCATTTT.

V is TRBV3-1 and J is TRBJ1-5, with D perhaps TRBD1 (6 bases). V shed 5 bases and J shed 7 bases, with 15 bases lying between them. The CDR3 length is 14 residues. Germline CDR1 LGHDT, CDR2 YNNKEL (reference sequence). CDR3 bases: TGTGCCAGCAGCGGGGCTTTACAGGGCCAGCCCCAGCATTTT. Translating it yields CASSGALQGQPQHF.

This clonotype came up a few times. The chain combines TRBV5-5 with TRBJ2-5; 9 bases are a match to TRBD2. The CDR3 extends over 15 amino acids. CDR1 SGHKS and CDR2 YYEKEE come from the germline V gene (reference sequence). V was pared by 0 bases and J by 7 bases, with 7 bases of the junction left unmatched. As DNA, the CDR3 is TGTGCCAGCAGCTTGGGGGCGGGACTAGCAGCGACCCAGTACTTC. It specifies CASSLGAGLAATQYF.

This clonotype was seen only a few times. This chain uses TRBV30 with TRBJ2-2; TRBD1 matches 8 bases. Germline CDR1 and CDR2: GTSNPN and SVGIG (reference sequence). Germline trimming cut 5 bases from V and 1 base from J; bases unmatched to any gene: 9. The CDR3 covers 16 residues. CDR3: CAWVRQGALNTGELFF. The CDR3 DNA follows: TGTGCCTGGGTCCGTCAGGGGGCATTGAACACCGGGGAGCTGTTTTTT.

The chain combines TRBV7-9 with TRBJ2-1; possible D gene TRBD2, 6 bases. This CDR3 contains 14 residues. Trimming left V 0 bases short and J 8 bases short, with 11 bases between. Germline CDR1 reads SEHNR; CDR2 reads FQNEAQ (reference sequence). CDR3 amino acids: CASSLAIRRDEQFF. The CDR3 region has the DNA TGTGCCAGCAGCTTAGCCATCAGGAGGGATGAGCAGTTCTTC.

The table lists this clonotype with many counts. This rearrangement joins TRBV7-3 to TRBJ2-3; perhaps D is TRBD1 or TRBD2 (5 bases each). CDR3 length equals 14 residues. Trimming took off 5 bases at V and 4 bases at J, with 13 bases between the two ends. In germline, CDR1 is SGHTA, CDR2 FQGTGA. CDR3 region: CASSAGALADTQYF. CDR3 DNA: TGTGCCAGCAGCGCCGGGGCTCTCGCAGATACGCAGTATTTT.

V gene TRBV12-3 or TRBV12-4 combines with J gene TRBJ2-7; D gene unclear. V lost 2 bases and J lost 6, with 14 bases in between. The CDR3 is 14 residues long. This chain's CDR3 is CASSLSSVSPEQYF. Written as DNA, the CDR3 is TGTGCCAGCAGTTTATCGTCGGTTTCCCCCGAGCAGTACTTC.

The V gene is TRBV4-1, the J gene TRBJ2-3; 7 nucleotides line up with TRBD2. Losses at the gene ends were 0 bases for V and 1 base for J; bases not matched to a gene: 4. This CDR3 is 16 amino acids long. Germline assignment: CDR1 MGHRA and CDR2 YSYEKL. The CDR3 nucleotides read TGCGCCAGCAGCCAAGAGGTGGGGGGGGGCACAGATACGCAGTATTTT. Translating it yields CASSQEVGGGTDTQYF.

This clonotype occurred many times. The J gene is TRBJ1-1, the V gene TRBV2, with D possibly TRBD1 on 6 matching bases. CDR1 and CDR2 from the germline V gene are SNHLY and FYNNEI. This CDR3 comprises 14 residues. V was clipped by 7 bases and J by 4 bases, with 16 bases between them. CDR3 bases: TGTGCCAGCAAACGAGGTCAGGGGAGCACTGAAGCTTTCTTT. Amino acid sequence: CASKRGQGSTEAFF.